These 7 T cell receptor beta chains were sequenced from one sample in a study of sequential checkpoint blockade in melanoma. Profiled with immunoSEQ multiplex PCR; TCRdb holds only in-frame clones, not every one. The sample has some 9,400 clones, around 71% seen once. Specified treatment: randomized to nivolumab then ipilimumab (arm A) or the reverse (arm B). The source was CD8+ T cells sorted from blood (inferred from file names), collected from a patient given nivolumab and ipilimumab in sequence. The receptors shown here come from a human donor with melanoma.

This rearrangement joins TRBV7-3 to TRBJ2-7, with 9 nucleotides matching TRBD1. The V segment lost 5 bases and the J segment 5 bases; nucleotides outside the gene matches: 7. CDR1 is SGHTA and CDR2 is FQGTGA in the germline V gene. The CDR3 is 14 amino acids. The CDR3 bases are TGTGCCAGCAGCCAGGACAGGGGCGGGAACGAGCAGTACTTC. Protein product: CASSQDRGGNEQYF.

The CDR3 region is CASSYSRTEAFF. As DNA, the CDR3 is TGTGCCAGCAGTTACTCGCGGACTGAAGCTTTCTTT. The chain has TRBV6-5 and TRBJ1-1; D uncertain. CDR3 length equals 12 residues. Between the trimmed V and J ends, which lost 0 bases and 5 bases, there was a span of 4 bases. Germline lookup yields CDR1 MNHEY and CDR2 SVGAGI.

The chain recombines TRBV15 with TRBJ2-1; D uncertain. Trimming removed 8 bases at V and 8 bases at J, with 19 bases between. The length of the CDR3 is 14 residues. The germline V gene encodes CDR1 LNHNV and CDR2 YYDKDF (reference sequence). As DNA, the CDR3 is TGTGCCACCCGCCGCGGTAAGGTGGCGGATGAGCAGTTCTTC. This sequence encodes CATRRGKVADEQFF.

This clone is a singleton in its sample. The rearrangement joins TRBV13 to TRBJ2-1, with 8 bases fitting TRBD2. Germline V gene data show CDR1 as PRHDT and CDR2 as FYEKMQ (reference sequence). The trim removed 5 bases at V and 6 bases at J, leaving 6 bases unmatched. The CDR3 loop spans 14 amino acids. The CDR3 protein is CASSLGLAPNEQFF. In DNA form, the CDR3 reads TGTGCCAGCAGCCTTGGACTAGCCCCCAATGAGCAGTTCTTC. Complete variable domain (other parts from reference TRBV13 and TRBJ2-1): AAGVIQSPRHLIKEKRETATLKCYPIPRHDTVYWYQQGPGQDPQFLISFYEKMQSDKGSIPDRFSAQQFSDYHSELNMSSLELGDSALYFCASSLGLAPNEQFFGPGTRLTVL.

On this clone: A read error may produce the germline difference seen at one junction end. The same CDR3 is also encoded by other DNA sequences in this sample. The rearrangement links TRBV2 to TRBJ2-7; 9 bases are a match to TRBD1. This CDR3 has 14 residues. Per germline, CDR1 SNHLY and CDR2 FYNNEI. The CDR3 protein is CASSEGQGYYEQYF. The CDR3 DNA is TGCGCCAGCAGTGAGGGACAGGGTTATTACGAGCAGTACTTC. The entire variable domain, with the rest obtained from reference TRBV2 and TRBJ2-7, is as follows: EPEVTQTPSHQVTQMGQEVILRCVPISNHLYFYWYRQILGQKVEFLVSFYNNEISEKSEIFDDQFSVERPDGSNFTLKIRSTKLEDSAMYFCASSEGQGYYEQYFGPGTRLTVT.

In nucleotides, the CDR3 is TGTGCCAGCAGCCCCGGGGGTCAGCCCCAGCATTTT. Residues: CASSPGGQPQHF. The chain joins TRBV5-6 to TRBJ1-5, with D possibly matching TRBD1 (5 bases). Trimming left V 4 bases short and J 6 bases short, with 8 bases between. CDR3 size: 12 residues. Germline CDR1 SGHDT, CDR2 YYEEEE. The full variable domain, with the rest looked up from reference TRBV5-6 and TRBJ1-5, is DAGVTQSPTHLIKTRGQQVTLRCSPKSGHDTVSWYQQALGQGPQFIFQYYEEEERQRGNFPDRFSGHQFPNYSSELNVNALLLGDSALYLCASSPGGQPQHFGDGTRLSIL.

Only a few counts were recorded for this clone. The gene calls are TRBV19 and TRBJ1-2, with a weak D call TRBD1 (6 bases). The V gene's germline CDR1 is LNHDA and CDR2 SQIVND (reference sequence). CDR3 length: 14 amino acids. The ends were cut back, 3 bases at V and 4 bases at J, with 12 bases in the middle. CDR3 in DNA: TGTGCCAGTAGTATGAGGGACACCACCTATGGCTACACCTTC. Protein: CASSMRDTTYGYTF.